A selection of T cell receptor beta chains follows, all from one sample in a study of T cells in Graves' hyperthyroidism and ophthalmopathy. One entry per CDR3 protein, called by TCRdb with MiXCR from the multiplex PCR reads. The data hold 490,000 or so distinct CDR3 sequences, with roughly 45% observed a single time. Sequenced sample: peripheral blood or thyroid tissue (not recorded which). The receptors shown here come from an adult woman with Graves' disease, either hyperthyroidism or ophthalmopathy (not recorded which). Both conserved end residues are part of each CDR3. D genes are given only for firm matches. Part of the rows lack a size; the others show once, few, many or a class for expanded clones.

v_gene: TRBV12-3/TRBV12-4
abundance: .
d_gene: .
j_gene: TRBJ2-5
CDR3nt: TGTGCCAGCATGTTGCTCGGGGAGACCCAGTACTTC
CDR3aa: CASMLLGETQYF

v_gene: TRBV6-1
abundance: many
d_gene: .
j_gene: TRBJ1-6
CDR3nt: TGTGCCAGCGCAGGGACGCAAAATAATTCACCCCTCCACTTT
CDR3aa: CASAGTQNNSPLHF

v_gene: TRBV4-1
abundance: many
d_gene: .
j_gene: TRBJ1-2
CDR3nt: TGCGCCAGCAGCCAAGTTAGGGGAGGAGGCGGCTACACCTTC
CDR3aa: CASSQVRGGGGYTF

v_gene: TRBV7-2
abundance: .
d_gene: .
j_gene: TRBJ2-5
CDR3nt: TGTGCCAGCAGCTCCTTCACCGAAGAGACCCAGTACTTC
CDR3aa: CASSSFTEETQYF

v_gene: TRBV20-1
abundance: .
d_gene: TRBD1
j_gene: TRBJ1-6
CDR3nt: TGCAGTGCCAGGAGGGCTAGCGGGACAGGGGATTCACCCCTCCACTTT
CDR3aa: CSARRASGTGDSPLHF

v_gene: TRBV2
abundance: .
d_gene: .
j_gene: TRBJ2-2
CDR3nt: TGTGCCAGCACTCAGGGGAGCACCGGGGAGCTGTTTTTT
CDR3aa: CASTQGSTGELFF

v_gene: TRBV20-1
abundance: few
d_gene: .
j_gene: TRBJ1-1
CDR3nt: TGCAGTGCTAGACCTAGTTTGGGGGAAGCTTTCTTT
CDR3aa: CSARPSLGEAFF

v_gene: TRBV25-1
abundance: few
d_gene: .
j_gene: TRBJ2-7
CDR3nt: TGTGCCAGCAGTGCCGACGAGCAGTACTTC
CDR3aa: CASSADEQYF

v_gene: TRBV19
abundance: few
d_gene: .
j_gene: TRBJ1-5
CDR3nt: TGTGCCAGTAGTACTTCGGGAGTAGGCGAGACCCAGCATTTT
CDR3aa: CASSTSGVGETQHF

v_gene: TRBV19
abundance: many
d_gene: .
j_gene: TRBJ1-6
CDR3nt: TGTGCCAGTACCACCGACGGTGGCGGGGTTTCACCCCTCCACTTT
CDR3aa: CASTTDGGGVSPLHF

v_gene: TRBV6-2/TRBV6-3
abundance: few
d_gene: .
j_gene: TRBJ2-5
CDR3nt: TGTGCCACCAACAAGGACAGCCAAGAGACCCAGTACTTC
CDR3aa: CATNKDSQETQYF

v_gene: TRBV7-8
abundance: few
d_gene: .
j_gene: TRBJ2-5
CDR3nt: TGTGCCAGCAGCTTAGACGTAGCCGGGCAGTCCCAGTACTTC
CDR3aa: CASSLDVAGQSQYF

v_gene: TRBV9
abundance: .
d_gene: .
j_gene: TRBJ2-7
CDR3nt: TGTGCCAGCAGCGTACTTAACAGCCCCTACGAGCAGTACTTC
CDR3aa: CASSVLNSPYEQYF

v_gene: TRBV29-1
abundance: .
d_gene: .
j_gene: TRBJ2-2
CDR3nt: TGCAGCTTGTGGGGCCGCGACACCGGGGAGCTGTTTTTT
CDR3aa: CSLWGRDTGELFF

v_gene: TRBV20-1
abundance: many
d_gene: .
j_gene: TRBJ2-5
CDR3nt: TGCAGTGCTAGTTCTTGGGGCTCCCAAGAGACCCAGTACTTC
CDR3aa: CSASSWGSQETQYF

v_gene: TRBV7-9
abundance: .
d_gene: .
j_gene: TRBJ1-5
CDR3nt: TGTGCCAGCAGCTCAATAAATCAGCCCCAGCATTTT
CDR3aa: CASSSINQPQHF

v_gene: TRBV10-3
abundance: few
d_gene: .
j_gene: TRBJ1-1
CDR3nt: TGTGCCACCACGGGACGGTCGAACACTGAAGCTTTCTTT
CDR3aa: CATTGRSNTEAFF

v_gene: TRBV11-2
abundance: .
d_gene: .
j_gene: TRBJ1-5
CDR3nt: TGTGCCAGCAGCTTAGATTGGGGGGCGGAGAGCAATCAGCCCCAGCATTTT
CDR3aa: CASSLDWGAESNQPQHF

v_gene: TRBV7-8
abundance: many
d_gene: TRBD1
j_gene: TRBJ2-5
CDR3nt: TGTGCCAGCATTGAACTACTGGGGACAGGGACCCAGTACTTC
CDR3aa: CASIELLGTGTQYF

v_gene: TRBV29-1
abundance: .
d_gene: .
j_gene: TRBJ2-5
CDR3nt: TGCAGCGTTGCTCAGGACGGGCAAGAGACCCAGTACTTC
CDR3aa: CSVAQDGQETQYF

v_gene: TRBV19
abundance: .
d_gene: TRBD1
j_gene: TRBJ1-4
CDR3nt: TGTGCCAGTAGTATCGGGACAGCAGGCTTTAACTTCGAAAAACTGTTTTTT
CDR3aa: CASSIGTAGFNFEKLFF

v_gene: TRBV29-1
abundance: .
d_gene: TRBD1
j_gene: TRBJ2-7
CDR3nt: TGCAGCGTTGGTAGGGGGCTGCGGGAGCAGTACTTC
CDR3aa: CSVGRGLREQYF

v_gene: TRBV10-2
abundance: many
d_gene: .
j_gene: TRBJ2-7
CDR3nt: TGTGCCAGTAGCACCGGGAGCTCCTACGAGCAGTACTTC
CDR3aa: CASSTGSSYEQYF

v_gene: TRBV5-8
abundance: .
d_gene: TRBD1
j_gene: TRBJ1-4
CDR3nt: TGTGCCAGCAGCTTGTACAGGGGGCCCGCAACTAATGAAAAACTGTTTTTT
CDR3aa: CASSLYRGPATNEKLFF

v_gene: TRBV9
abundance: .
d_gene: .
j_gene: TRBJ1-2
CDR3nt: TGTGCCAGCTCACCCACACAGGATGAAAACTATGGCTACACCTTC
CDR3aa: CASSPTQDENYGYTF

v_gene: TRBV7-9
abundance: many
d_gene: TRBD2
j_gene: TRBJ2-5
CDR3nt: TGTGCCAGCAGCTCGTCTAGCGGGATTCACCAAGAGACCCAGTACTTC
CDR3aa: CASSSSSGIHQETQYF

v_gene: TRBV29-1
abundance: .
d_gene: TRBD2
j_gene: TRBJ2-7
CDR3nt: TGCAGCGTTGAAGCGGGAGGCGTGTACGAGCAGTACTTC
CDR3aa: CSVEAGGVYEQYF

v_gene: TRBV4-1
abundance: .
d_gene: .
j_gene: TRBJ2-7
CDR3nt: TGCGCCAGCAGCCACCAAGGAGGGGGGTCCTACGAGCAGTACTTC
CDR3aa: CASSHQGGGSYEQYF

v_gene: TRBV15
abundance: few
d_gene: .
j_gene: TRBJ1-1
CDR3nt: TGTGCCACCAGCAGAGGGGGTGGGGATCTGACCGTGGCTTTCTTT
CDR3aa: CATSRGGGDLTVAFF

v_gene: TRBV7-9
abundance: .
d_gene: TRBD1
j_gene: TRBJ1-1
CDR3nt: TGTGCCAGCAGCTCCCAGAGGGGACAGGGCGGATGGGGGACTGAAGCTTTCTTT
CDR3aa: CASSSQRGQGGWGTEAFF

v_gene: TRBV6-5
abundance: .
d_gene: .
j_gene: TRBJ2-5
CDR3nt: TGTGCCAGCAGTGGCGTGGTCTTGGTAGAGACCCAGTACTTC
CDR3aa: CASSGVVLVETQYF

v_gene: TRBV29-1
abundance: .
d_gene: TRBD1
j_gene: TRBJ1-2
CDR3nt: TGCAGCGTATGGACAGGGTTGATCTACACCTTC
CDR3aa: CSVWTGLIYTF

v_gene: TRBV15
abundance: .
d_gene: TRBD1
j_gene: TRBJ2-7
CDR3nt: TGTGCCACCAGCAGATACCCAAGGACAGGGGTTGGGGTGCGGGACGAGCAGTACTTC
CDR3aa: CATSRYPRTGVGVRDEQYF

v_gene: TRBV6-5
abundance: .
d_gene: TRBD1
j_gene: TRBJ1-1
CDR3nt: TGTGCCATCAGTTACTCGGCAGGGGGGACCACTGAAGCTTTCTTT
CDR3aa: CAISYSAGGTTEAFF

v_gene: TRBV2
abundance: many
d_gene: .
j_gene: TRBJ1-6
CDR3nt: TGTGCCAGCAGAGGGAGCTCCTATAATTCACCCCTCCACTTT
CDR3aa: CASRGSSYNSPLHF

v_gene: TRBV6-5
abundance: .
d_gene: .
j_gene: TRBJ2-7
CDR3nt: TGTGCCAGCAGTTACGGGGCAGCCGCCTACGAGCAGTACTTC
CDR3aa: CASSYGAAAYEQYF

v_gene: TRBV7-2
abundance: .
d_gene: .
j_gene: TRBJ2-5
CDR3nt: TGTGCCAGCAGACAAAGCACGGGAGAGACCCAGTACTTC
CDR3aa: CASRQSTGETQYF

v_gene: TRBV12-3/TRBV12-4
abundance: .
d_gene: .
j_gene: TRBJ2-5
CDR3nt: TGTGCCAGCAGTTTCAGCGGGCTAGCAGAGACCCAGTACTTC
CDR3aa: CASSFSGLAETQYF

v_gene: TRBV7-9
abundance: .
d_gene: .
j_gene: TRBJ1-2
CDR3nt: TGTGCCAGCAGTGAACGGATAGGCGTCTATGGCTACACCTTC
CDR3aa: CASSERIGVYGYTF

v_gene: TRBV5-1
abundance: many
d_gene: .
j_gene: TRBJ2-7
CDR3nt: TGCGCCAGCAGCTTGGAAGGGACTCAGAGGGACGAGCAGTACTTC
CDR3aa: CASSLEGTQRDEQYF

v_gene: TRBV7-9
abundance: many
d_gene: TRBD1
j_gene: TRBJ1-4
CDR3nt: TGTGCCAGCCAACAGGGGGTGAGGTCAACTAATGAAAAACTGTTTTTT
CDR3aa: CASQQGVRSTNEKLFF

v_gene: TRBV15
abundance: .
d_gene: .
j_gene: TRBJ1-2
CDR3nt: TGTGCCACCAGCGGCAGGGGAACTGTGGGGGGCTACACCTTC
CDR3aa: CATSGRGTVGGYTF

v_gene: TRBV29-1
abundance: .
d_gene: .
j_gene: TRBJ2-1
CDR3nt: TGCAGCGTTGAAGATTGGCAGGGGGAGGATGAGCAGTTCTTC
CDR3aa: CSVEDWQGEDEQFF

v_gene: TRBV7-9
abundance: .
d_gene: .
j_gene: TRBJ2-7
CDR3nt: TGTGCCAGCAGTGCCAGGGTTCACAGAACCTACGAGCAGTACTTC
CDR3aa: CASSARVHRTYEQYF

v_gene: TRBV20-1
abundance: .
d_gene: .
j_gene: TRBJ1-2
CDR3nt: TGCAGTGCTAGAGGAGACGGAGGAATGGCGGCTAACTATGGCTACACCTTC
CDR3aa: CSARGDGGMAANYGYTF

v_gene: TRBV5-1
abundance: many
d_gene: .
j_gene: TRBJ1-1
CDR3nt: TGCGCCAGCAGTCCTCAAGAGGGGAGAAGCACTGAAGCTTTCTTT
CDR3aa: CASSPQEGRSTEAFF

v_gene: TRBV7-9
abundance: .
d_gene: .
j_gene: TRBJ2-7
CDR3nt: TGTGCCAGCTCCCGGGGTTCGTTTACCTACGAGCAGTACTTC
CDR3aa: CASSRGSFTYEQYF

v_gene: TRBV20-1
abundance: .
d_gene: .
j_gene: TRBJ1-1
CDR3nt: TGCAGTGCTAGTAAGGGGAACACTGAAGCTTTCTTT
CDR3aa: CSASKGNTEAFF

v_gene: TRBV29-1
abundance: .
d_gene: TRBD2
j_gene: TRBJ2-7
CDR3nt: TGCAGCTTAGCCGGGGGGGGCGAGCAGTACTTC
CDR3aa: CSLAGGGEQYF

v_gene: TRBV9
abundance: many
d_gene: .
j_gene: TRBJ1-1
CDR3nt: TGTGCCAGCAGCGCCAGTAACCGGAACACTGAAGCTTTCTTT
CDR3aa: CASSASNRNTEAFF

v_gene: TRBV27
abundance: many
d_gene: .
j_gene: TRBJ2-5
CDR3nt: TGTGCCAGCAGTCCACTGGGCCCCCGGGTCCAGTACTTC
CDR3aa: CASSPLGPRVQYF

v_gene: TRBV20-1
abundance: few
d_gene: .
j_gene: TRBJ1-1
CDR3nt: TGCAGTGCTAGAGATTTAGGCCCCACTTGGACTGAAGCTTTCTTT
CDR3aa: CSARDLGPTWTEAFF

v_gene: TRBV2
abundance: .
d_gene: .
j_gene: TRBJ2-5
CDR3nt: TGTGCCAGCGGAGCCCTAGGGGGATACCAAGAGACCCAGTACTTC
CDR3aa: CASGALGGYQETQYF

v_gene: TRBV10-3
abundance: .
d_gene: .
j_gene: TRBJ2-1
CDR3nt: TGTGCCATCAGTGAGGGCAATGAGCAGTTCTTC
CDR3aa: CAISEGNEQFF

v_gene: TRBV5-1
abundance: once
d_gene: .
j_gene: TRBJ2-5
CDR3nt: TGCGCCAGCAGCTTGACTGCCGGGGAGACCCAGTACTTC
CDR3aa: CASSLTAGETQYF